These 8 T cell receptor beta chains came from one sample sequenced in a study of cytomegalovirus exposure and HLA in healthy donors. The PCR contained 60 Vbeta and 13 Jbeta primers. Using immunoSEQ multiplex PCR, the repertoire was profiled, and TCRdb retains in-frame clones only, with some absent. The sample records about 220,000 clones, over 75% being singletons. Sequences were obtained from PBMCs. All receptors come from a male donor in good health and CMV-seronegative.

The V and J genes are TRBV7-6 and TRBJ1-1; D not resolved. V was trimmed by 1 base and J by 5 bases, leaving 11 bases between them. Germline CDR1 and CDR2: SGHVS and FNYEAQ. The CDR3 runs to 14 residues. Here the CDR3 reads CASSLGRGWTEAFF. The CDR3 DNA is TGTGCCAGCAGCTTAGGTCGGGGATGGACTGAAGCTTTCTTT.

The chain uses TRBV28 and TRBJ2-1; D not certain. With 1 base removed from V and 14 bases from J, the gap between germline ends came to 15 bases. Germline values: CDR1 MDHEN, CDR2 SYDVKM. CDR3 length equals 13 residues. CDR3 nucleotide sequence: TGTGCCAGCAGTTTATTGGGTACAGAGTGGGAGTTCTTC. It specifies CASSLLGTEWEFF.

The sample holds one count of this clone. The chain joins TRBV5-1 to TRBJ2-7; TRBD2 matches 12 bases. With 4 bases clipped from V and 0 bases from J, the junction kept 5 bases outside the gene matches. Germline V gene lookup returns CDR1 SGHRS and CDR2 YFSETQ. The CDR3 covers 16 residues. CDR3 residues: CASSTGLAGSSYEQYF. Here the CDR3 DNA reads TGCGCCAGCAGCACCGGACTAGCGGGAAGCTCCTACGAGCAGTACTTC.

The chain is built from TRBV10-3 and TRBJ2-2, with TRBD1 as a possible D gene (7 bases). The CDR3 loop spans 15 amino acids. The V end was cut by 4 bases, the J end by 2 bases, with 11 bases between. CDR1 is ENHRY and CDR2 is SYGVKD in the germline V gene. The CDR3 sequence is CAISAQGGNTGELFF. The CDR3, as DNA: TGTGCCATCAGTGCCCAGGGGGGTAACACCGGGGAGCTGTTTTTT.

A note on this clone: One junction end does not reproduce the germline sequence, and a read error may be involved. CDR3 region: CSSSFPEGNEQFF. The CDR3 coding sequence is TGTTCCAGCAGCTTCCCCGAGGGCAATGAGCAGTTCTTC. The rearrangement joins TRBV7-9 to TRBJ2-1; tentative D call: TRBD2 (5 bases). Germline V CDR1 and CDR2: SEHNR, FQNEAQ (reference sequence). This CDR3 region has 13 residues.

The gene calls are TRBV28 and TRBJ2-2; TRBD2 matches 7 bases. Germline-derived CDR1 and CDR2 are MDHEN and SYDVKM. V was pared by 6 bases and J by 5 bases, with 18 bases of the junction left unmatched. This CDR3 comprises 18 residues. CDR3 sequence: CASSTRAGTPRKTGELFF. CDR3 coding DNA: TGTGCCAGCAGCACCCGAGCGGGGACCCCCCGAAAGACCGGGGAGCTGTTTTTT.

This sequence joins TRBV28 and TRBJ2-7, with a weak D call TRBD2 (7 bases). Germline V gene data show CDR1 as MDHEN and CDR2 as SYDVKM. This CDR3 region has 15 residues. Trimming removed 5 bases at V and 3 bases at J, with 17 bases between. The CDR3 nucleotides are TGTGCCAGCAGTCCGCCGGCCGGGGGGCACTACGAGCAGTACTTC. Translating it yields CASSPPAGGHYEQYF.

The chain recombines TRBV23-1 with TRBJ2-2; D not certain. TRBV23-1 is recorded as an ORF, its role being uncertain. The germline V and J ends were trimmed by 6 bases and 2 bases, with 7 bases remaining between them. The CDR3 extends over 13 amino acids. This CDR3 reads CASRKHNTGELFF. CDR3 nucleotides: TGCGCCAGCAGAAAACACAACACCGGGGAGCTGTTTTTT.